Sequencing of this TCR beta chain was carried out in a study of early T cells in non-severe SARS-CoV-2 infection. Turning to the study itself: The study sequenced bulk RNA from unsorted whole blood, with chains unpaired. Study results and limitations: The VDJdb matching leaned toward anti-spike CD8 responses and overlooked private and CD4 specificities.

Individually, cDNA molecules had unique molecular identifiers attached to them. TCRdb re-called the 5' RACE reads with MiXCR, one entry per CDR3 protein. The sample includes approximately 69,000 distinct CDR3 sequences, around 11% of them seen just once. This clonotype has only a few counts. Its antigen remains unknown. CDR1 is SEHNR, CDR2 FQNEAQ, per germline (reference sequence). Trimming took off 0 bases at V and 2 bases at J, with 8 bases between the two ends. This CDR3 has 15 residues. Sequencing used whole blood. J is TRBJ1-5 and V is TRBV7-9; D perhaps matches TRBD1 (6 bases). The TCR sequence derives from an adult who was a healthcare worker with PCR-confirmed SARS-CoV-2 infection or an uninfected control (not recorded which). The CDR3 nucleotides are TGTGCCAGCAGCTTAGCGACAGGAGGCAATCAGCCCCAGCATTTT. It yields the protein CASSLATGGNQPQHF.